This section outlines one T cell receptor (beta chain) sequence together with its context. Through a sample-barcoded 5' primer and a J-beta primer mix, a second PCR was run for about 6 to 12 cycles. In TCRdb, the 5' RACE reads were re-called with MiXCR into one record per CDR3 protein. Of approximately 800,000 distinct CDR3 sequences detected, roughly 50% appear once; the ten largest clones hold roughly 37%. The V end was cut by 3 bases, the J end by 0 bases, with 16 bases between. Germline V CDR1 and CDR2: SGHRS, YFSETQ. The CDR3 has 17 residues. The sample comes from a study of blood T cells in healthy people across ages.

Sequencing input: blood. The TCR originated in a man at least 80 years old in good health. The chain uses TRBV5-1 and TRBJ2-1, with D perhaps TRBD2 (5 bases). The CDR3 region is CASSSDLSGSSYNEQFF. The CDR3 DNA reads as TGCGCCAGCAGCTCAGACCTCAGCGGAAGCTCCTACAATGAGCAGTTCTTC. Drawing the rest from reference TRBV5-1 and TRBJ2-1, the complete variable domain is KAGVTQTPRYLIKTRGQQVTLSCSPISGHRSVSWYQQTPGQGLQFLFEYFSETQRNKGNFPGRFSGRQFSNSRSEMNVSTLELGDSALYLCASSSDLSGSSYNEQFFGPGTRLTVL.